The 2 T cell receptor beta chains below were found in one sample sequenced in a study of beta chain features in type 1 diabetes. Antigens for these TCRs are unknown. Whole-study results and caveats: Shortening of TCRB CDR3s, moderate but significant, appeared in all four CD4+ subsets of Type 1 diabetes patients.

The entirety of the isolated RNA underwent reverse transcription, so expressed TCRB transcripts were sequenced. The repertoire was sequenced with immunoSEQ multiplex PCR; TCRdb's copy has only in-frame clones and lacks some. The data show 300,000 or so clones, about a tenth seen once. The sample comprised central memory CD4+ T cells from blood. The receptors come from a man aged 25 to 40 with type 1 diabetes.

Only a few counts were recorded for this clone. The CDR3 protein is CASSPLGTTYGYTF. CDR3 DNA: TGCGCCAGCAGCCCGCTGGGGACAACCTATGGCTACACCTTC. The V gene is TRBV4-3, the J gene TRBJ1-2; D possibly corresponds to TRBD1 (6 bases). V was pared by 4 bases and J by 4 bases, with 13 bases between. CDR1 LGHNA and CDR2 YSLEER come from the germline V gene. The length of the CDR3 is 14 residues.

As to this clone: Other DNA sequences in this sample translate to the same CDR3. In DNA, the CDR3 is TGCAGTGCTAGCAGGCAGGGCGAGCAGTACTTC. Its translation: CSASRQGEQYF. The V call is TRBV20-1, the J call TRBJ2-7; tentatively, D is TRBD1 (5 bases). The germline CDR1 and CDR2 sequences are DFQATT and SNEGSKA (reference sequence). With 3 bases removed from V and 6 bases from J, the gap between germline ends came to 9 bases. The CDR3 totals 11 residues.